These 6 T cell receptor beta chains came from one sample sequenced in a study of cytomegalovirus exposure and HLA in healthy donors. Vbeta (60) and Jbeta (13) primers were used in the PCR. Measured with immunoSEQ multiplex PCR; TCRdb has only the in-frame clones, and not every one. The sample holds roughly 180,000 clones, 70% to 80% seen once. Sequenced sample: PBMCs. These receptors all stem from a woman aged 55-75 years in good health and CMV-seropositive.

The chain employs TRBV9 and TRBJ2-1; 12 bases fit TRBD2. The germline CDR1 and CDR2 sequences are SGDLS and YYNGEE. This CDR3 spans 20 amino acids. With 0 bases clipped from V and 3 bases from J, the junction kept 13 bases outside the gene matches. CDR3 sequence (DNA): TGTGCCAGCAGCGTAGAGCCCCGAACTAGCGGGGGGCCCCACTACAATGAGCAGTTCTTC. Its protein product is CASSVEPRTSGGPHYNEQFF.

The chain's CDR3 is CASSPPSRGLSEAFF. The CDR3 DNA reads TGTGCCAGCTCACCACCGAGCAGGGGGCTCTCGGAAGCTTTCTTT. The chain joins TRBV18 to TRBJ1-1; 8 nucleotides line up with TRBD1. Germline assignment: CDR1 KGHSH and CDR2 LQKENI. The CDR3 sequence is 15 residues long. Trimming cost V 0 bases and J 8 bases; bases outside gene matches: 8.

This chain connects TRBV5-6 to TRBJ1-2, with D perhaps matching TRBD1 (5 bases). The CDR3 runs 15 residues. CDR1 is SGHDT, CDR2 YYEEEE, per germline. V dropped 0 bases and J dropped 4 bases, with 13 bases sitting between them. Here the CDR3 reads CASSLVRGSSYGYTF. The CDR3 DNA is TGTGCCAGCAGCTTGGTGCGGGGGAGTAGCTATGGCTACACCTTC.

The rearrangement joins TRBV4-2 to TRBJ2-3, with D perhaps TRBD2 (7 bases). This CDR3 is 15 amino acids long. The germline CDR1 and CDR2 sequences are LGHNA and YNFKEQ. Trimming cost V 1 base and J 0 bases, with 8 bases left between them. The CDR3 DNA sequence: TGTGCCAGCAGCCAAGGCGGGGGCAGCACAGATACGCAGTATTTT. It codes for CASSQGGGSTDTQYF.

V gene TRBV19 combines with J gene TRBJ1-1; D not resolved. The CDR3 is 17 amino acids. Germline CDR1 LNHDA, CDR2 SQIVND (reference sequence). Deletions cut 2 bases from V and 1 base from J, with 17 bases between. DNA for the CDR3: TGTGCCAGTAGTATAACCGAGGGCAGGCCACGGAACACTGAAGCTTTCTTT. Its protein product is CASSITEGRPRNTEAFF.

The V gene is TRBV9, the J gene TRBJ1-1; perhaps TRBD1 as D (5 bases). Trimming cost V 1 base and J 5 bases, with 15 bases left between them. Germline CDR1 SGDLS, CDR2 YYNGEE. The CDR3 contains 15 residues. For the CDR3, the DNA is TGTGCCAGCAGCGTAACAGGAGGCGCGGGAACTGAAGCTTTCTTT. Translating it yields CASSVTGGAGTEAFF.